This T cell receptor beta chain was documented in a study of blood T cell repertoires in COVID-19. Study information: Acute and convalescent COVID-19 specimens originated in the United States, Italy and Spain. From T cells, B-cell-depleted T cells, or PBMCs came the material, which was cDNA or gDNA.

Authors' data handling: Amplification of reference gene primers was used by the study to estimate nucleated cell counts. Some clones are missing from TCRdb's copy, which holds only in-frame ones; the method was immunoSEQ multiplex PCR. V, J and clone size derive from that table, while D and trimming were established from the DNA sequence. The sample includes about 120,000 clones, about 85% of them seen just once. Germline trimming cut 3 bases from V and 6 bases from J; bases unmatched to any gene: 10. The CDR3 totals 17 residues. The germline CDR1 and CDR2 sequences are MNHEY and SMNVEV (reference sequence). This clone appeared a few times.

The chain uses TRBV27 and TRBJ2-1, with TRBD2 identical over 11 bases. Sequenced sample: peripheral blood. This sequence originates from an elderly man with acute or convalescent COVID-19. DNA for the CDR3: TGTGCCAGCAGTTTCAAAACCGGGACTAGCGGCGTCAATGAGCAGTTCTTC. This translates into CASSFKTGTSGVNEQFF.